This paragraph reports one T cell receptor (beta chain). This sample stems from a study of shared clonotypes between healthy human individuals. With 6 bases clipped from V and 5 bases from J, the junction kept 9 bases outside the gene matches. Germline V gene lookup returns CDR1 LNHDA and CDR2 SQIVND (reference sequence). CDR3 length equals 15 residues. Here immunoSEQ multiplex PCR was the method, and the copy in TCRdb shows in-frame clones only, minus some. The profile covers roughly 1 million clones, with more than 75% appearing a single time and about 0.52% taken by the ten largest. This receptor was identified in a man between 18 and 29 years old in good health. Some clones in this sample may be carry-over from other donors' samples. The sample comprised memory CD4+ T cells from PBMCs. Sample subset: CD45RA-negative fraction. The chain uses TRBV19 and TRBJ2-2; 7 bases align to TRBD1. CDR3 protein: CASSRQGEGTGELFF. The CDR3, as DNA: TGTGCCAGTAGCAGACAGGGTGAGGGTACCGGGGAGCTGTTTTTT.